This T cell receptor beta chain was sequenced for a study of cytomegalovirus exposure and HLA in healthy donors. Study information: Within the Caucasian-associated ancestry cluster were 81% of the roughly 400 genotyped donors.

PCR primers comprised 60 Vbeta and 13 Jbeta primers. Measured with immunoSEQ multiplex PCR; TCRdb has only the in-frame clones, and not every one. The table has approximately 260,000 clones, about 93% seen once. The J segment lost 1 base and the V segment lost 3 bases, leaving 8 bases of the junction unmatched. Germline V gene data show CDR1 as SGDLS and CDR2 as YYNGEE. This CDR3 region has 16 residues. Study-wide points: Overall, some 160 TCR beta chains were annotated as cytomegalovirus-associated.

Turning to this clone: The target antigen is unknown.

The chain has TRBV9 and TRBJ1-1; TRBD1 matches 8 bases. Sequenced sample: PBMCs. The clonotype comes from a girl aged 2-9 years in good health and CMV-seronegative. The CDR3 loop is CASSGPGGTQNTEAFF. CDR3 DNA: TGTGCCAGCAGCGGCCCAGGGGGCACTCAGAACACTGAAGCTTTCTTT.